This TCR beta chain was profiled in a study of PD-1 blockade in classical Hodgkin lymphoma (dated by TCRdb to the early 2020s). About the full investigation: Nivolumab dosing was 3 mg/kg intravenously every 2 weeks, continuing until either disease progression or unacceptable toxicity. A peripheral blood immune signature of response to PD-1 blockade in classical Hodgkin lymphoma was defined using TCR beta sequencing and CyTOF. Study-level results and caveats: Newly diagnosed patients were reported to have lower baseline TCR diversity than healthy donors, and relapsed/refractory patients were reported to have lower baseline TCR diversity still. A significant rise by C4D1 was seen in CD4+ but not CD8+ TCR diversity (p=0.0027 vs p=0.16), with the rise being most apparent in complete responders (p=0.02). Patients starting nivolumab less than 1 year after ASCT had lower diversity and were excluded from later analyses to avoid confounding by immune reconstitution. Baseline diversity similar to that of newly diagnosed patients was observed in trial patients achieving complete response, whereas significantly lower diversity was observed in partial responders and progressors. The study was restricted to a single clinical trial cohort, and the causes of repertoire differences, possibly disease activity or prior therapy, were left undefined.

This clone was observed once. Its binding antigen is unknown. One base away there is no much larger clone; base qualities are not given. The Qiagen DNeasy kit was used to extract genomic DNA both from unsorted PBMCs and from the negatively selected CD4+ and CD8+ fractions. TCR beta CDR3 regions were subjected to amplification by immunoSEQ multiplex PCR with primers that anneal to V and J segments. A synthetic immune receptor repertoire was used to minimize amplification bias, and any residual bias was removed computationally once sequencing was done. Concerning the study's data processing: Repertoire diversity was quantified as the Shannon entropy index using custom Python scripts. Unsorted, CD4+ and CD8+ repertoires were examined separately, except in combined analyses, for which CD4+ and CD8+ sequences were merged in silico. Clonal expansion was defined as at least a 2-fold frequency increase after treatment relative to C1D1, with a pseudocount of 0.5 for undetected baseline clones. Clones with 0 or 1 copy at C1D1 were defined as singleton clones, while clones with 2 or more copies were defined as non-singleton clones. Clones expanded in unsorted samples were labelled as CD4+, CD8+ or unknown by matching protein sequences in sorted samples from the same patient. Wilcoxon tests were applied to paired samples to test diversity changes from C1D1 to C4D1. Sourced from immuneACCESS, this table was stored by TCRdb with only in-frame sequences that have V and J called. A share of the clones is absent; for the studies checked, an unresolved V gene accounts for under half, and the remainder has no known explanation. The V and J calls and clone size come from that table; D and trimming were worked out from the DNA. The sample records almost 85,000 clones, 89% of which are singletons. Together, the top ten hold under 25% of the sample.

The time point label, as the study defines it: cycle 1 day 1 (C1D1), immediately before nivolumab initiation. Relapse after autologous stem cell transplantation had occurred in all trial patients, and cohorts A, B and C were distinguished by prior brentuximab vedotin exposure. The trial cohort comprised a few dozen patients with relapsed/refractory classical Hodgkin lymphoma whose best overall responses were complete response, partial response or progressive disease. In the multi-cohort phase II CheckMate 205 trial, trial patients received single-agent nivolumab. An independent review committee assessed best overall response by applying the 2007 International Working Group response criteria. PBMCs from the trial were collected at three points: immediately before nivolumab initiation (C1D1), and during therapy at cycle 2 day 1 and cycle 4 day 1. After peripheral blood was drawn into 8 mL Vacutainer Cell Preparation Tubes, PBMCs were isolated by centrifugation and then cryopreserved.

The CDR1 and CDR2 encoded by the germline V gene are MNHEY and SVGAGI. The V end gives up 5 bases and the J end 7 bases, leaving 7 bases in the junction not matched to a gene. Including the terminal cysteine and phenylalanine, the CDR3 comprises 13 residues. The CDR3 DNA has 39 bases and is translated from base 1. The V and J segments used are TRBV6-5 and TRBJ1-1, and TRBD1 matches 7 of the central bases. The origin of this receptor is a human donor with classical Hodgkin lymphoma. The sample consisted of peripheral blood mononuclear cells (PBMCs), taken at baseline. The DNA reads TGTGCCAGCAGTCAGACAGGGAGACATGAAGCTTTCTTT. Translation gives CASSQTGRHEAFF.